This note documents a single T cell receptor beta chain sequence. The antigen remains unidentified. These data come from a study of cytomegalovirus exposure and HLA in healthy donors. Regarding the study as a whole: Presence/absence comparisons presumed near-even sequencing depth among donors.

The PCR had 60 Vbeta and 13 Jbeta primers. Generated by immunoSEQ multiplex PCR, the TCRdb table keeps only in-frame clones and is missing some. The table includes roughly 150,000 clones, 82% detected once. CDR3 size: 15 residues. V was clipped by 1 base and J by 9 bases; unmatched bases: 7. Germline V gene data show CDR1 as MDHEN and CDR2 as SYDVKM. V usage is TRBV28 and J usage is TRBJ2-1, with 9 bases identical to TRBD2. This TCR was recovered from a male donor in good health and CMV-seronegative. Sequenced sample: PBMCs. This CDR3 is CASSLSPSGIGEQFF. The CDR3 DNA reads TGTGCCAGCAGTTTATCGCCTAGCGGGATAGGTGAGCAGTTCTTC. The full variable domain, rest sourced from reference TRBV28 and TRBJ2-1, is DVKVTQSSRYLVKRTGEKVFLECVQDMDHENMFWYRQDPGLGLRLIYFSYDVKMKEKGDIPEGYSVSREKKERFSLILESASTNQTSMYLCASSLSPSGIGEQFFGPGTRLTVL.